This T cell receptor (beta chain) was obtained from a study of cytomegalovirus exposure and HLA in healthy donors (dated by TCRdb to about 2017). As for the study more broadly: An earlier analysis of some 600 of the donors reported about 260 Gb of sequence data and around 120 million unique TCR beta sequences obtained from 150 million to 200 million T cells. Donor age, sex, ethnicity and CMV serostatus were compiled together with the repertoire data. A later genetic analysis took genome-wide SNP genotypes for about three fifths of the roughly 700 donors and used that subset as a discovery cohort. Typing coverage differed by locus: A, B, C, DRB1 and DQB1 were typed in roughly 620-630 donors, DQA1 in about 510, DPA1 in 600 to 610, and DPB1 in around 490. In an earlier analysis of over 550 of the donors, high-throughput TCR beta sequencing was used to judge whether each TCR beta V gene segment behaved as functional or pseudogenic. In the later analysis, no new phenotypic data were used to find candidate immune exposures; instead, reliance was placed on TCR beta sequences and their occurrence across donors. To predict cytomegalovirus infection status, the study combined high-throughput TCR immunosequencing, statistical association of individual TCRs with disease status, and machine learning. In a later analysis, previously published TCR beta repertoires from more than 500 donors were re-analyzed and high-resolution HLA genotyping was added so that TCR occurrence patterns could be studied. About 300 gigabases of sequencing data and 70 million to 100 million unique TCR sequences made up an early release that covered some 640 HLA-typed donors. A separate validation cohort of some 130 different subjects was used in addition to the roughly 700-subject first cohort. Every repertoire in the discovery cohort had been generated on one and the same sequencing platform. Of the roughly 430 genotyped donors, 65% to 90% fell in the genetic ancestry cluster associated with self-reported Caucasian donors. Because of strong linkage in the cohort, five DR-DQ haplotypes were treated as single units for association and clustering. The study aimed to test whether signatures of past pathogen exposure could be identified by cataloging public T cell receptors. The study used immunosequencing to profile the T cell repertoires of around 600 subjects and linked those repertoires to cytomegalovirus serostatus. HLA typing covered class I and class II loci at four-digit resolution. On average, 235,054 unique TCR beta nucleotide sequences were sequenced per donor among 350 to 400 genotyped donors of the cohort, with about 19% of those sequences being non-productive. Broad study findings and their caveats: Correlated functional status among segregating V segments might be attributable to linkage disequilibrium, but an unknown experimental factor could not be ruled out. Most CMV-associated TCR beta chains appeared to be HLA-restricted in a later analysis, and the HLA associations seemed to be driven largely by CMV exposure. According to a later analysis, TCR association rates differed among HLA loci, with DRB1 alleles showing the most associated TCRs and HLA-C alleles showing the fewest. Across donors, most TCR sequences were observed very rarely, whereas some public TCRs were present in many individuals. In vitro tests confirmed that three of the cytomegalovirus-associated TCR beta chains recognize cytomegalovirus antigens. Cytomegalovirus status was reported to be diagnosed by the classifier with high specificity and sensitivity in both the original and validation cohorts. Roughly uniform sequencing depth across donors was assumed in presence/absence analyses, although this assumption may not hold. The earlier analysis of about 600 of the donors excluded 15 to 20 rarely observed V segments, including chromosome 9 orphons, because counts were too low. Specific HLA alleles were associated with around 18,000 TCR beta sequences at a false discovery rate of 0.05 in a later analysis. The authors suggested that the approach could potentially be extended to other disease states and immunological phenotypes. CMV serostatus was the only immune exposure information available for the cohort. In a later analysis, HLA-associated TCR beta chains were found to be more clonally expanded and to have lower generation probabilities than equally common non-associated chains. Because HLA typing was missing for some donors at each locus, association tests included only the typed subset. In an earlier analysis of over 550 of the donors, most TCR beta V segments were observed in productive rearrangements about 87% or about 30% of the time, broadly matching IMGT annotations. A later genetic analysis associated a missense DCLRE1C variant with V-gene and J-gene trimming of TCR beta chains, and an independent cohort replicated the association. When HLA alleles, especially DR and DQ, strongly co-occurred, attributing TCR associations to individual alleles was difficult. Some IMGT-functional V segments, including TRBV6-2 and TRBV6-3, could not be distinguished by the 87-base-pair reads and were therefore excluded. In the study, 150 to 200 TCR beta chains were listed as associated with cytomegalovirus. Only TCR beta chains were sequenced in this cohort, and the absence of alpha or paired-chain data limited detectable features. In a later genetic analysis, fewer N-insertions in productive TCRs were reported among donors in an Asian-associated ancestry cluster than the roughly 710-donor mean. In a later analysis, several top co-occurrence clusters were reported to appear linked to parvovirus B19, influenza, CMV and Epstein-Barr virus. A further reported finding was that TCR beta sequences accurately predicted the HLA-A and HLA-B alleles for most subjects in the first cohort. A cluster of highly shared sequence variants was judged likely to be a technical artifact of the sequencing pipeline.

The cohort consisted of some 730 healthy bone marrow donors. All cohort members were sampled while nominally healthy, although unrecorded immune exposures were likely present. The donor was CMV seronegative and was included in the group of under 450 seronegative cohort members. Every donor gave a peripheral blood sample, and the peripheral blood mononuclear cells from that sample were used for TCR beta sequencing. Genomic DNA was extracted from the blood cell samples with the Qiagen DNeasy Blood Extraction Kit. The germline V gene specifies SGHVS as CDR1 and FNYEAQ as CDR2. V is pared back by 5 bases and J by 6 bases, with 16 bases lying between the germline termini. From the cysteine through the phenylalanine, the CDR3 covers 14 amino acids. CDR3 DNA is the only sequence kept; it has 42 bases, read in frame from the first base. Concerning this clone itself: Its recognized antigen is unknown. The record has no base qualities; no much larger clone is one base away.

To prepare the library, the immunoSEQ multiplex PCR assay was applied. A mixture of 60 forward primers for TCR Vbeta segments and 13 reverse primers for TCR Jbeta segments was used in the multiplex PCR. The CDR3 region of rearranged TCR beta genes was amplified from genomic DNA by a multiplex PCR assay. The Illumina HiSeq System was used to sequence the amplified TCR beta libraries as 87-base-pair reads. The paper's data handling went like this. A later analysis tallied 75 million to 85 million unique TCR beta chains across the 640 or so repertoires, and about 12 million of those chains were shared by two or more donors. Raw reads were error-corrected and collapsed into unique sequences with a nearest-neighbor algorithm that merged closely related sequences to remove PCR and sequencing errors. CDR3 sequences were aligned to IMGT reference sequences to assign V, D and J gene segments. For a sequence to be retained, at least a six-nucleotide match to both a V gene segment and a J gene segment was required. Rearrangements were called productive when the CDR3 lacked stop codons and stayed in frame with V and J; all others were non-productive. Following IMGT convention, CDR3 was defined as the stretch from the second conserved V-encoded cysteine to the conserved J-encoded phenylalanine. The earlier analysis of about 610 of the donors excluded sequences that lacked an unambiguous match to a single V gene segment. In an earlier analysis of several hundred of the donors, V segments were called functional above 56.7% productive rearrangements and were called segregating when the between-donor standard deviation exceeded 5%. To diagnose cytomegalovirus status from the catalog of TCR beta chain sequences, a statistical classification framework was built. V and J gene assignment, in a later analysis, came from comparing TCR nucleotide sequences with IMGT/GENE-DB human TR gene sequences. The TCRdist pipeline was used in a later analysis to assign CDR3 sequences and most-parsimonious VDJ recombination scenarios. In a later analysis, each TCR beta chain was defined by its CDR3 amino acid sequence together with its V-gene family, and reads without a unique V-gene family were excluded. In a later analysis, 450 to 600 highly shared, low-generation-probability nucleotide sequences were removed to address suspected cross-contamination and a sequencing artifact. In a later analysis, a clonal expansion index for each public chain was calculated from normalized within-repertoire ranks of inferred template counts. A later analysis computed generation probabilities with a VDJ recombination model fitted to out-of-frame rearrangements, and checked the results against IGoR. A later analysis scored TCR-TCR, TCR-HLA and TCR-CMV co-occurrence with hypergeometric tests, applying a repertoire-size bias correction to TCR pairs. A later analysis estimated false discovery rates by permuting HLA or CMV assignments 20 times. A later analysis grouped co-occurring TCRs with DBSCAN, adding TCRdist sequence similarity when clustering within HLA-allele-positive subsets. For co-occurrence clustering, repertoires with fewer than 30,000 or more than 120,000 public chains were excluded, along with 4 to 6 repertoires with anomalous nucleotide sharing. TCRdb took this table from immuneACCESS and kept in-frame rearrangements with V and J called. Such tables lack part of the clones; where checked against another copy, unresolved V genes explain under half of the gap, and the rest is unexplained. The V and J calls and clone size are taken from that table; D and trimming were inferred from the DNA. The sample table lists 100,000 to 150,000 clones, 65% to 90% of them with a count of one. The ten largest clones represent about 0.7% of the sample.

This TCR derives from a man in his late teens or twenties in good health and CMV-seronegative. This chain is built from TRBV7-6 and TRBJ1-1; the D gene lacks a confident call. Sequenced sample: PBMCs. The CDR3 has the sequence CASSLGSYLPEAFF. The DNA sequence is as follows: TGTGCCAGCAGCCTAGGCTCGTACTTGCCTGAAGCTTTCTTT.